This passage covers 31 T cell receptor beta chains from one sample sequenced in a study of blood T cell repertoires in COVID-19. Method: immunoSEQ multiplex PCR; TCRdb's copy keeps in-frame clones and lacks some. The sample carries hundreds of thousands of clones, around nine tenths recorded once. What was sequenced was PBMCs or T cells enriched from blood (not recorded which). The receptors here all came from a man between 40 and 49 years old who had recovered from COVID-19.

The chain carries TRBV28 and TRBJ1-6, with D maybe TRBD1 (6 bases). V lost 4 bases and J lost 5, with 21 bases in between. CDR1 and CDR2 (germline): MDHEN, SYDVKM. CDR3 length: 18 residues. CDR3 in amino acids: CASSSIGDKIFHNSPLHF. CDR3 nucleotide sequence: TGTGCCAGCAGTTCAATTGGGGACAAGATCTTCCATAATTCACCCCTCCACTTT. Full variable domain (missing parts from reference TRBV28 and TRBJ1-6): DVKVTQSSRYLVKRTGEKVFLECVQDMDHENMFWYRQDPGLGLRLIYFSYDVKMKEKGDIPEGYSVSREKKERFSLILESASTNQTSMYLCASSSIGDKIFHNSPLHFGNGTRLTVT.

V gene TRBV5-4 combines with J gene TRBJ2-1; 13 bases agree with TRBD2. CDR1 SGHNT and CDR2 YYREEE come from the germline V gene (reference sequence). The CDR3 has 17 amino acids. The trim removed 4 bases at V and 6 bases at J, leaving 10 bases unmatched. For the CDR3, the DNA is TGTGCCAGCAGCCCTGGGTCCTGGACTAGCGGGAGCAATGAGCAGTTCTTC. Encoded protein: CASSPGSWTSGSNEQFF.

The rearrangement joins TRBV7-2 to TRBJ2-3, with 8 bases fitting TRBD2. V lost 5 bases to trimming and J lost 2 bases; unmatched junction nucleotides: 15. The CDR3 covers 18 residues. CDR1 and CDR2 from the germline V gene are SGHTA and FQGNSA. CDR3: CASSEAPGLGWATDTQYF. For the CDR3, the DNA is TGTGCCAGCAGCGAAGCTCCGGGACTAGGATGGGCCACAGATACGCAGTATTTT.

The chain uses TRBV15 and TRBJ1-4; TRBD1 matches at 7 bases. CDR1 LNHNV and CDR2 YYDKDF come from the germline V gene (reference sequence). Losses at the gene ends were 1 base for V and 6 bases for J; bases not matched to a gene: 2. This CDR3 has 14 amino acids. CDR3 region: CATSRGGTDEKLFF. CDR3 nucleotide sequence: TGTGCCACCAGCAGAGGAGGGACAGATGAAAAACTGTTTTTT.

J is TRBJ2-1 and V is TRBV29-1; weak D call: TRBD1 (6 bases). Germline V lookup: CDR1 SQVTM, CDR2 ANQGSEA. Between the trimmed V and J ends, which lost 1 base and 9 bases, there was a span of 16 bases. The CDR3 spans 14 residues. The CDR3 here is CSVEAGQGLSEQFF. In DNA, the CDR3 is TGCAGCGTTGAAGCTGGGCAGGGGCTCTCTGAGCAGTTCTTC.

This clone has only one observation. The chain is built from TRBV6-5 and TRBJ2-2; 7 positions agree with TRBD2. The CDR3 spans 13 residues. The V gene end was trimmed by 6 bases and the J gene end by 5 bases; junction bases not matched to a gene: 3. Germline CDR1 and CDR2: MNHEY and SVGAGI. Written as DNA, the CDR3 is TGTGCCAGCAGGTTAGCGGGTACCGGGGAGCTGTTTTTT. The encoded protein is CASRLAGTGELFF.

This sequence joins TRBV2 and TRBJ1-5; TRBD1 is a possible D gene (5 bases). Germline V gene sequence: CDR1 SNHLY, CDR2 FYNNEI. V was shortened by 7 bases and J by 4 bases, with 23 bases between the two germline ends. The CDR3 runs to 17 residues. The CDR3 reads CASTQRGGAGSNQPQHF. In nucleotides, the CDR3 is TGTGCCAGCACCCAAAGGGGCGGCGCGGGGAGTAATCAGCCCCAGCATTTT.

The DNA for the CDR3 is TGTGCCAGCAGCACCACCCTACAGGGGGCGGACACCGGGGAGCTGTTTTTT. Protein product: CASSTTLQGADTGELFF. The rearrangement uses TRBV7-9 and TRBJ2-2; 9 bases match TRBD1. CDR3 length: 17 amino acids. Germline CDR1 and CDR2: SEHNR and FQNEAQ (reference sequence). The ends lost 5 bases at V and 3 bases at J; junction bases unmatched: 10.

This clone has more than one count but fewer than ten. DNA for the CDR3: TGTGCCAGCAGTCGGTTGAGCGGGCACGAGCAGTACTTC. Translated: CASSRLSGHEQYF. This rearrangement joins TRBV7-8 to TRBJ2-7; perhaps TRBD2 as D (6 bases). The CDR3 runs to 13 residues. CDR1 and CDR2 from the germline V gene are SGHVS and FQNEAQ. The V end was cut by 6 bases, the J end by 5 bases, with 14 bases between.

The rearrangement joins TRBV4-2 to TRBJ2-5; D uncertain. Between the trimmed V and J ends, which lost 0 bases and 5 bases, there was a span of 13 bases. The germline V gene has CDR1 LGHNA and CDR2 YNFKEQ. This CDR3 has 15 residues. CDR3 nucleotide sequence: TGTGCCAGCAGCCAAGAACCGTGGGCCCGTGAGACCCAGTACTTC. It encodes CASSQEPWARETQYF.

The J gene is TRBJ2-1, the V gene TRBV5-1; 7 nucleotides agree with TRBD1. This CDR3 has 14 amino acids. The V gene's germline CDR1 is SGHRS and CDR2 YFSETQ. V lost 4 bases, J lost 8 bases, and 9 bases stayed unmatched. The CDR3 DNA sequence: TGCGCCAGCAGCATCCGACAGGGTTTGCATGAGCAGTTCTTC. It specifies CASSIRQGLHEQFF. Variable domain in full (rest from reference TRBV5-1 and TRBJ2-1): KAGVTQTPRYLIKTRGQQVTLSCSPISGHRSVSWYQQTPGQGLQFLFEYFSETQRNKGNFPGRFSGRQFSNSRSEMNVSTLELGDSALYLCASSIRQGLHEQFFGPGTRLTVL.

This clone was detected many times. This chain uses TRBV30 with TRBJ2-2; maybe TRBD1 (6 bases). Germline V CDR1 and CDR2: GTSNPN, SVGIG (reference sequence). This CDR3 contains 15 residues. V shed 3 bases and J shed 2 bases, with 13 bases lying between them. CDR3 sequence (DNA): TGTGCCTGGAGAATTGTGGACAGTAACACCGGGGAGCTGTTTTTT. It encodes CAWRIVDSNTGELFF.

The V and J genes are TRBV25-1 and TRBJ2-7; TRBD1 matches at 11 bases. Trimming cost V 4 bases and J 2 bases; bases outside gene matches: 1. CDR1 is MGHDK and CDR2 is SYGVNS in the germline V gene. The CDR3 runs to 14 residues. The CDR3 loop is CASSVGQGAYEQYF. CDR3 nucleotide sequence: TGTGCCAGCAGTGTGGGACAGGGGGCCTACGAGCAGTACTTC.

V and J are TRBV11-1 and TRBJ1-1, with D maybe TRBD1 (5 bases). Germline lookup yields CDR1 SGHAT and CDR2 FQDESV (reference sequence). The CDR3 contains 18 residues. V gave up 0 bases and J gave up 5 bases, with 22 bases separating them. The CDR3 DNA sequence: TGTGCCAGCAGCTTAGCAGTTTTCGGAAGCAGGGTTTTGACTGAAGCTTTCTTT. Amino acid sequence: CASSLAVFGSRVLTEAFF.

This chain links TRBV5-1 with TRBJ2-5; TRBD1 agrees at 8 bases. Trimming removed 1 base from V and 5 bases from J; junction bases left unmatched: 4. Germline V gene sequence: CDR1 SGHRS, CDR2 YFSETQ. This CDR3 contains 14 residues. Here the CDR3 DNA reads TGCGCCAGCAGCTTGCAGGACAGGGACGAGACCCAGTACTTC. Its translation is CASSLQDRDETQYF.

The J gene is TRBJ2-7, the V gene TRBV14; TRBD1 might be the D (7 bases). The ends were cut back, 1 base at V and 2 bases at J, with 21 bases in the middle. This CDR3 is built from 18 residues. Germline V gives CDR1 SGHDN, CDR2 FVKESK. Here the CDR3 DNA reads TGTGCCAGCAGCCAAGTAGTGGGTCGGCAGGGGGGAACCTACGAGCAGTACTTC. This codes for CASSQVVGRQGGTYEQYF.

On this clone: The identical CDR3 is also encoded by other nucleotide sequences in the sample. This rearrangement joins TRBV29-1 to TRBJ1-1, with 8 bases that match TRBD1. CDR3 size: 12 residues. V shed 4 bases and J 5 bases; nucleotides not matched to a gene: 3. Germline V gene lookup returns CDR1 SQVTM and CDR2 ANQGSEA. In nucleotides, the CDR3 is TGCAGCGTTGGGACAGGGAATACTGAAGCTTTCTTT. Protein product: CSVGTGNTEAFF.

CDR3 in DNA: TGTGCCAGCAGCCTACCAAGACAGGATTCTGGAAACACCATATATTTT. This sequence encodes CASSLPRQDSGNTIYF. The rearrangement uses TRBV5-8 and TRBJ1-3, with D possibly matching TRBD1 (6 bases). Germline V lookup: CDR1 SGHTS, CDR2 YDEGEE. The CDR3 sequence is 16 residues long. V lost 4 bases and J 1 base, leaving 15 bases between the germline ends.

The J gene is TRBJ2-1, the V gene TRBV11-1; D gene uncertain. CDR3 size: 14 residues. The germline gives CDR1 SGHAT, CDR2 FQDESV (reference sequence). Trimming shortened V by 1 base and J by 3 bases, and 7 bases separated the two germline ends. The CDR3 reads CASSLVDNYNEQFF. Written as DNA, the CDR3 is TGTGCCAGCAGCTTAGTAGACAACTACAATGAGCAGTTCTTC.

The chain couples TRBV7-3 to TRBJ2-7; TRBD2 matches at 9 bases. This CDR3 region has 15 residues. From germline, CDR1 is SGHTA and CDR2 FQGTGA. V was pared by 2 bases and J by 2 bases, with 4 bases of the junction left unmatched. CDR3 nucleotides: TGTGCCAGCAGCTTAGGGCTAGCGGGACCCTACGAGCAGTACTTC. This translates into CASSLGLAGPYEQYF. Drawing the rest from reference TRBV7-3 and TRBJ2-7, the complete variable domain is GAGVSQTPSNKVTEKGKYVELRCDPISGHTALYWYRQSLGQGPEFLIYFQGTGAADDSGLPNDRFFAVRPEGSVSTLKIQRTERGDSAVYLCASSLGLAGPYEQYFGPGTRLTVT.

The chain is built from TRBV19 and TRBJ1-1, with a tentative D call TRBD1 (5 bases). Between the trimmed V and J ends, which lost 4 bases and 1 base, there was a span of 16 bases. Looked up from germline, CDR1 is LNHDA and CDR2 is SQIVND (reference sequence). The length of the CDR3 is 16 residues. CDR3 sequence reads: CASSTFRGKQNTEAFF. DNA of the CDR3: TGTGCCAGTAGTACCTTCCGGGGGAAACAGAACACTGAAGCTTTCTTT.

The chain combines TRBV3-1 (or the pseudogene TRBV3-2) with TRBJ2-1, with 10 bases aligning to TRBD2. CDR1 LGHDT and CDR2 YNNKEL come from the germline V gene (reference sequence). The CDR3 is 14 residues long. J gave up 5 bases and V 8 bases, and 6 bases lay outside the gene matches. CDR3 sequence (DNA): TGTGCCAGCGGGCTAGCGGGGGACAACAATGAGCAGTTCTTC. Translating gives CASGLAGDNNEQFF.

CDR3 in amino acids: CASSARTGLNTEAFF. DNA of the CDR3: TGTGCCAGCAGCGCAAGGACAGGCTTGAACACTGAAGCTTTCTTT. The rearrangement joins TRBV9 to TRBJ1-1, with 7 bases fitting TRBD1. The germline CDR1 and CDR2 sequences are SGDLS and YYNGEE. The junction had 5 bases not matched to a gene; V was cut back by 3 bases and J by 0 bases. The length of the CDR3 is 15 residues.

The chain links TRBV6-5 to TRBJ1-6, with D possibly TRBD1 on 5 matching bases. V gave up 8 bases and J gave up 9 bases, with 14 bases separating them. The CDR3 covers 13 residues. The V gene's germline CDR1 is MNHEY and CDR2 SVGAGI. CDR3 protein: CASRRGGVSPLHF. CDR3 sequence (DNA): TGTGCCAGCCGCCGGGGGGGGGTTTCACCCCTCCACTTT.

This clone appeared a single time. V and J are TRBV5-1 and TRBJ2-1, with D tentatively TRBD1 (6 bases). This CDR3 comprises 15 residues. Germline CDR1 reads SGHRS; CDR2 reads YFSETQ. V was trimmed by 2 bases and J by 4 bases, leaving 13 bases between them. CDR3 nucleotides: TGCGCCAGCAGCTTTAGTCAGGGGTCGTACAATGAGCAGTTCTTC. This codes for CASSFSQGSYNEQFF.

J is TRBJ1-2 and V is TRBV2; TRBD1 matches 12 bases. This CDR3 comprises 15 residues. Trimming removed 5 bases from V and 4 bases from J; junction bases left unmatched: 5. The V gene's germline CDR1 is SNHLY and CDR2 FYNNEI. The CDR3 nucleotides read TGTGCCAGCAGTCCGGGACAGGGGGCTTTCTATGGCTACACCTTC. Its translation is CASSPGQGAFYGYTF.

As concerns this clone: Other DNA sequences in this sample translate to the same CDR3. This chain uses TRBV7-3 with TRBJ2-2; 14 nucleotides match TRBD2. The ends lost 5 bases at V and 5 bases at J; junction bases unmatched: 4. Germline V gene data show CDR1 as SGHTA and CDR2 as FQGTGA. The CDR3 is 16 amino acids. CDR3 in DNA: TGTGCCAGCAGCCCAAGACTAGCGGGAGGGACCGGGGAGCTGTTTTTT. It encodes CASSPRLAGGTGELFF.

The chain links TRBV30 to TRBJ1-5; no clear D gene. V shed 0 bases and J shed 4 bases, with 10 bases lying between them. Germline CDR1 GTSNPN, CDR2 SVGIG (reference sequence). CDR3 length: 14 amino acids. The CDR3 reads CAWSVGTANQPQHF. CDR3 sequence (DNA): TGTGCCTGGAGTGTTGGCACAGCTAATCAGCCCCAGCATTTT.

The chain recombines TRBV6-1 with TRBJ2-1, with 7 bases identical to TRBD1. The ends lost 0 bases at V and 9 bases at J; junction bases unmatched: 11. This CDR3 has 16 amino acids. Germline CDR1 MNHNS, CDR2 SASEGT. The CDR3 bases are TGTGCCAGCAGTGAAGCCGTCAGGGGGATACAAGGTGAGCAGTTCTTC. Its translation: CASSEAVRGIQGEQFF.

V gene TRBV10-3 combines with J gene TRBJ2-3; D may be TRBD1 (6 bases). The CDR3 runs to 16 residues. V was trimmed by 2 bases and J by 1 base, leaving 13 bases between them. CDR1 is ENHRY and CDR2 is SYGVKD in the germline V gene. The CDR3 sequence is CAISEPKGVGTDTQYF. CDR3 DNA sequence: TGTGCCATCAGTGAGCCAAAGGGGGTGGGCACAGATACGCAGTATTTT.

This clone appeared a few times. V and J are TRBV3-1 (or the pseudogene TRBV3-2) and TRBJ2-7; 12 positions match TRBD1. Looked up from germline, CDR1 is LGHDT and CDR2 is YNNKEL (reference sequence). J lost 5 bases, V lost 4 bases, and 9 bases had no gene match. The CDR3 is 16 amino acids. CDR3 sequence reads: CASSPQGQGAGNEQYF. The CDR3 DNA follows: TGTGCCAGCAGCCCCCAGGGACAGGGGGCTGGAAACGAGCAGTACTTC.